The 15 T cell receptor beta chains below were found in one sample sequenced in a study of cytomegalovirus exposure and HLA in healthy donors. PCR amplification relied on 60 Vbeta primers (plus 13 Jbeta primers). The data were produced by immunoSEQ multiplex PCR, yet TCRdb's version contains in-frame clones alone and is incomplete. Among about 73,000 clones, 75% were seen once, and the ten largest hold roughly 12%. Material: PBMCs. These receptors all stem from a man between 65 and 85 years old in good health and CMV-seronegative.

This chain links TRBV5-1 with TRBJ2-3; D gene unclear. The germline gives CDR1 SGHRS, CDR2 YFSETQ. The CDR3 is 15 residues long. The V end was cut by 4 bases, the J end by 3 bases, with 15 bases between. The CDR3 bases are TGCGCCAGCAGCCCTCTGACTGAACCGACAGATACGCAGTATTTT. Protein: CASSPLTEPTDTQYF.

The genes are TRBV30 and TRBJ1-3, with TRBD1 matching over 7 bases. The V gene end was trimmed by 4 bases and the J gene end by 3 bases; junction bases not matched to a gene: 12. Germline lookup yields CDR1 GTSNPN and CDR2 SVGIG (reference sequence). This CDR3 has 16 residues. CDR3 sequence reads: CAWNGQAQVFGNTIYF. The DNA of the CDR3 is TGTGCCTGGAACGGACAGGCCCAGGTTTTTGGAAACACCATATATTTT.

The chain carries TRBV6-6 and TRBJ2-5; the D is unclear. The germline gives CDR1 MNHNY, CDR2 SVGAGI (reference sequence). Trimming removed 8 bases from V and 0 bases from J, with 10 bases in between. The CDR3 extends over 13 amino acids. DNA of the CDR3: TGTGCCAGCCTACAGTCGTACCAAGAGACCCAGTACTTC. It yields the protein CASLQSYQETQYF.

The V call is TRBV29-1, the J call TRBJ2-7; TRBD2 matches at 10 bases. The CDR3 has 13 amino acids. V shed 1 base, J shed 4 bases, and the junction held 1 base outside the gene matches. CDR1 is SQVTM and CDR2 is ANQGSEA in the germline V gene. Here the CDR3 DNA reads TGCAGCGTTGAAGTACTAGCGGGATACGAGCAGTACTTC. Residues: CSVEVLAGYEQYF.

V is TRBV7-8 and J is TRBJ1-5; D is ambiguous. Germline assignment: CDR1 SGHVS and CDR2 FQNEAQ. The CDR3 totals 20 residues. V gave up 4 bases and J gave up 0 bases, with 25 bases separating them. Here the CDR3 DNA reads TGTGCCAGCAGCTCCTACCCCCCGGCCGACATAGACTATAGCAATCAGCCCCAGCATTTT. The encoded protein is CASSSYPPADIDYSNQPQHF.

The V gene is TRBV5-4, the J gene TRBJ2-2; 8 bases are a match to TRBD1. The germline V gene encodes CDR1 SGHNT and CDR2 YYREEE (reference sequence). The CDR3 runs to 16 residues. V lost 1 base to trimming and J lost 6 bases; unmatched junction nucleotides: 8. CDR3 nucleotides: TGTGCCAGCAGCTTGCTGGGTCAGGGGGCGGCCGGGGAGCTGTTTTTT. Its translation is CASSLLGQGAAGELFF.

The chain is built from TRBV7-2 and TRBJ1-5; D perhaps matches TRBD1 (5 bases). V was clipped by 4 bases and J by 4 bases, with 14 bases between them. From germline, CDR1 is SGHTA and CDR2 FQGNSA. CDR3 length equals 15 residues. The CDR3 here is CASSSEGLLNQPQHF. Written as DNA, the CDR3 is TGTGCCAGCAGCTCAGAGGGACTGCTTAATCAGCCCCAGCATTTT.

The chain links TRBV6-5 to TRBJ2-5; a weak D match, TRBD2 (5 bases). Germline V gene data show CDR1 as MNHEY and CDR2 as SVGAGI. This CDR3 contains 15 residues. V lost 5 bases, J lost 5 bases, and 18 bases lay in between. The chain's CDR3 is CASSRMDSPWETQYF. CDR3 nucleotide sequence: TGTGCCAGCAGTCGCATGGACTCTCCGTGGGAGACCCAGTACTTC.

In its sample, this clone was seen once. In DNA, the CDR3 is TGTGCCAGCAGTTACACCGTCCCGGGACTAGCTTACGAGCAGTACTTC. The encoded protein is CASSYTVPGLAYEQYF. V gene TRBV6-5 combines with J gene TRBJ2-7; 9 bases line up with TRBD2. CDR3 size: 16 residues. Per the germline V gene, CDR1 is MNHEY and CDR2 is SVGAGI. V was clipped by 2 bases and J by 4 bases; unmatched bases: 9.

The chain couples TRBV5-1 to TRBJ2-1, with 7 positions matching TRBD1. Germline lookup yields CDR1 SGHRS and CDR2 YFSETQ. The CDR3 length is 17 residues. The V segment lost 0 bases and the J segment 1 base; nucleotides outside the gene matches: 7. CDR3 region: CASSLGPPGQSYNEQFF. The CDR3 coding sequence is TGCGCCAGCAGCTTGGGACCCCCGGGACAGTCCTACAATGAGCAGTTCTTC. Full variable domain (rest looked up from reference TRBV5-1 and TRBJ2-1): KAGVTQTPRYLIKTRGQQVTLSCSPISGHRSVSWYQQTPGQGLQFLFEYFSETQRNKGNFPGRFSGRQFSNSRSEMNVSTLELGDSALYLCASSLGPPGQSYNEQFFGPGTRLTVL.

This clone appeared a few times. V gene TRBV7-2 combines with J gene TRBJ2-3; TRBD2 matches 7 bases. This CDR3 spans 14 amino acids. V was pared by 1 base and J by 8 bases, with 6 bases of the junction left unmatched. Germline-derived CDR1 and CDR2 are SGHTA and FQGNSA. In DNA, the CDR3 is TGTGCCAGCAGCTTAGGGCCTACGGGAGGTACGCAGTATTTT. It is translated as CASSLGPTGGTQYF.

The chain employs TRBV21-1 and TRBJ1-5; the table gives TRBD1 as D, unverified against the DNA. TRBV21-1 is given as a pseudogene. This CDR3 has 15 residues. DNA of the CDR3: TGTGCCAGCAGCAAAACTCAGGGGTCTCATCAGCCCCAGCATTTT. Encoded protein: CASSKTQGSHQPQHF.

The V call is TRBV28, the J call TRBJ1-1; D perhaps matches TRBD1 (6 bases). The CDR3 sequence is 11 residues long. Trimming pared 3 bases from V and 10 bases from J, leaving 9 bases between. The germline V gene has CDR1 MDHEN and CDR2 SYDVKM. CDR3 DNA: TGTGCCAGCAGTTTCCTGGACAGAGCTTTCTTT. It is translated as CASSFLDRAFF.

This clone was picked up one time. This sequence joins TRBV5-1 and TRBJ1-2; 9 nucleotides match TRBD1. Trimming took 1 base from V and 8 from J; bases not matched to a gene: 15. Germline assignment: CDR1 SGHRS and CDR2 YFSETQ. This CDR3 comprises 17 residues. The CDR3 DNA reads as TGCGCCAGCAGCTTGCCAGGACAGGGGAAGATCTCGAAAGGCTACACCTTC. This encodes CASSLPGQGKISKGYTF.

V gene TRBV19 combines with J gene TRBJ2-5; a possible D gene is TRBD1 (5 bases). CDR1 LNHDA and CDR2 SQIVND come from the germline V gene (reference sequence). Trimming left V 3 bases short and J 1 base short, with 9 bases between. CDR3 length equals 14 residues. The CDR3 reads CASSIGHFQETQYF. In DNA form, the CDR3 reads TGTGCCAGTAGTATCGGACACTTCCAAGAGACCCAGTACTTC. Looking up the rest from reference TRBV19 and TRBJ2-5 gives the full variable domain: DGGITQSPKYLFRKEGQNVTLSCEQNLNHDAMYWYRQDPGQGLRLIYYSQIVNDFQKGDIAEGYSVSREKKESFPLTVTSAQKNPTAFYLCASSIGHFQETQYFGPGTRLLVL.